These 23 T cell receptor beta chains were sequenced from one sample in a study of T cell repertoires in cytomegalovirus infection. Antigens of these TCRs are unknown. TCRdb re-called the reads with MiXCR, one entry per CDR3 protein. The sample has about 130,000 distinct CDR3 sequences, 24% seen once. Sequences were obtained from PBMCs, sequenced either directly or after in vitro stimulation (not recorded which). The source of these receptors is a human donor in good health (CMV status not recorded). Some clones in this sample may be carry-over from other donors' samples.

This clonotype has a count of ten or more. The genes are TRBV7-2 and TRBJ2-1, with D maybe TRBD1 (6 bases). The CDR3 spans 13 residues. Germline assignment: CDR1 SGHTA and CDR2 FQGNSA. V was shortened by 5 bases and J by 7 bases, with 12 bases between the two germline ends. The CDR3: CASSPNRANEQFF. CDR3 DNA: TGTGCCAGCAGCCCGAACAGGGCAAATGAGCAGTTCTTC.

V is TRBV7-2 and J is TRBJ2-2, with D perhaps matching TRBD1 (6 bases). Germline CDR1 SGHTA, CDR2 FQGNSA. V lost 5 bases, J lost 1 base, and 11 bases lay in between. The CDR3 totals 15 residues. The CDR3 here is CASSVTTGNTGELFF. Written as DNA, the CDR3 is TGTGCCAGCAGCGTAACGACAGGGAACACCGGGGAGCTGTTTTTT.

This clonotype appeared a few times. The rearrangement joins TRBV7-8 to TRBJ2-3; TRBD2 might be the D (6 bases). Germline V gene data show CDR1 as SGHVS and CDR2 as FQNEAQ. CDR3 length equals 15 residues. Trimming removed 2 bases at V and 4 bases at J, with 13 bases between. CDR3 coding DNA: TGTGCCAGCAGCTTACGGGGACTTCTCGCAGATACGCAGTATTTT. The encoded protein is CASSLRGLLADTQYF.

The chain combines TRBV6-2 or TRBV6-3 with TRBJ2-3; 8 bases align to TRBD2. Germline lookup yields CDR1 MNHEY and CDR2 SVGEGT. J was trimmed by 4 bases and V by 5 bases; bases with no gene match: 8. This CDR3 comprises 15 residues. The CDR3 is CASSSGRTGADTQYF. The CDR3 DNA reads as TGTGCCAGCAGTAGCGGGAGAACCGGCGCAGATACGCAGTATTTT.

This clonotype came up a few times. This chain links TRBV27 with TRBJ1-2; a weak D match, TRBD1 (5 bases). Germline V gene sequence: CDR1 MNHEY, CDR2 SMNVEV (reference sequence). The CDR3 is made up of 15 amino acids. Trimming shortened V by 5 bases and J by 8 bases, and 21 bases separated the two germline ends. DNA of the CDR3: TGTGCCAGCAGTACACCCGGGACGGGCCTCGAGGGCTACACCTTC. Protein sequence: CASSTPGTGLEGYTF.

The J gene is TRBJ2-6, the V gene TRBV25-1; TRBD1 might be the D (5 bases). Germline CDR1 reads MGHDK; CDR2 reads SYGVNS. The CDR3 runs 18 residues. Trimming pared 4 bases from V and 1 base from J, leaving 17 bases between. CDR3 DNA: TGTGCCAGCAGTGCTTCGGGCAGGGTGGGGTCTGGGGCCAACGTCCTGACTTTC. This encodes CASSASGRVGSGANVLTF.

This clonotype was observed many times. The chain has TRBV7-2 and TRBJ2-1; D is unclear. Per germline, CDR1 SGHTA and CDR2 FQGNSA. CDR3 length: 15 amino acids. Trimming shortened V by 1 base and J by 0 bases, and 7 bases separated the two germline ends. The CDR3 region is CASSLDSNSYNEQFF. CDR3 nucleotide sequence: TGTGCCAGCAGCTTAGATAGTAACTCCTACAATGAGCAGTTCTTC.

This clonotype was found a few times. V is TRBV20-1 and J is TRBJ2-3, with 8 bases matching TRBD1. CDR3 length: 14 amino acids. The junction had 6 bases not matched to a gene; V was cut back by 6 bases and J by 1 base. Germline CDR1 is DFQATT and CDR2 is SNEGSKA (reference sequence). The CDR3 DNA is TGCAGTGCAAATCCGGGACAGGGCACAGATACGCAGTATTTT. It specifies CSANPGQGTDTQYF.

This clonotype has only a few counts. The chain couples TRBV5-1 to TRBJ2-3; D unresolved. The CDR3 is 15 amino acids. The V end was cut by 3 bases, the J end by 1 base, with 12 bases between. Germline V lookup: CDR1 SGHRS, CDR2 YFSETQ. The CDR3, as DNA: TGCGCCAGCAGCTCGTCCGACCATCGCACAGATACGCAGTATTTT. Protein: CASSSSDHRTDTQYF.

The chain uses TRBV12-3 or TRBV12-4 and TRBJ1-2, with 8 bases that match TRBD1. CDR3 length equals 16 residues. V was pared by 8 bases and J by 6 bases, with 17 bases of the junction left unmatched. The CDR3 loop reads CASGLGQGGLGDGYTF. The CDR3 nucleotides are TGTGCCAGCGGTCTCGGACAGGGAGGTTTGGGTGATGGCTACACCTTC.

The gene calls are TRBV7-4 and TRBJ2-7; D gene unclear. This CDR3 comprises 13 residues. The V end was cut by 5 bases, the J end by 6 bases, with 14 bases between. Germline V gives CDR1 SGHVT, CDR2 SQSDAQ. CDR3 loop: CASSALPTSEQYF. As DNA, the CDR3 is TGTGCCAGCAGCGCACTGCCCACGTCCGAGCAGTACTTC.

The chain recombines TRBV6-5 with TRBJ2-3; no definite D call. The CDR3 consists of 16 residues. Germline V gives CDR1 MNHEY, CDR2 SVGAGI. V was trimmed by 7 bases and J by 1 base, leaving 18 bases between them. The CDR3 DNA follows: TGTGCCAGCACCAAATTCGGAAGGCGAGGCACAGATACGCAGTATTTT. It encodes CASTKFGRRGTDTQYF.

The V gene is TRBV27, the J gene TRBJ2-3; D possibly matches TRBD1 or TRBD2 (5 bases each). Trimming removed 6 bases from V and 1 base from J, with 14 bases in between. The CDR3 length is 15 residues. CDR1 and CDR2 (germline): MNHEY, SMNVEV (reference sequence). In DNA, the CDR3 is TGTGCCAGCAGCAATAGAAGGGACCGCACAGATACGCAGTATTTT. Residues: CASSNRRDRTDTQYF.

This clonotype has just one count. The chain couples TRBV20-1 to TRBJ2-1; 7 nucleotides align to TRBD2. J was trimmed by 3 bases and V by 3 bases; bases with no gene match: 8. This CDR3 has 15 residues. From germline, CDR1 is DFQATT and CDR2 SNEGSKA (reference sequence). The CDR3 DNA is TGCAGTGCTAGTTTTTTGGGGGAGGGCTACAATGAGCAGTTCTTC. The encoded protein is CSASFLGEGYNEQFF.

At least ten counts were recorded for this clonotype. This rearrangement joins TRBV7-2 to TRBJ1-5, with TRBD1 as a possible D gene (6 bases). Per germline, CDR1 SGHTA and CDR2 FQGNSA. V gave up 5 bases and J gave up 4 bases, with 9 bases separating them. The length of the CDR3 is 13 residues. CDR3 protein: CASSPDRNQPQHF. Here the CDR3 DNA reads TGTGCCAGCAGCCCTGACAGGAATCAGCCCCAGCATTTT.

This clonotype was observed at least ten times. CDR3 sequence (DNA): TGTGCCAGCAGCCATACCCTCGGACAGGGGAACTATGGCTACACCTTC. This gives the protein CASSHTLGQGNYGYTF. The rearrangement joins TRBV7-9 to TRBJ1-2, with 9 positions matching TRBD1. Looked up from germline, CDR1 is SEHNR and CDR2 is FQNEAQ (reference sequence). The V and J ends lost 5 bases and 2 bases, in that order; junction bases with no gene match: 9. The CDR3 has 16 amino acids.

The table lists this clonotype with a few counts. This rearrangement joins TRBV2 to TRBJ2-7; D gene unclear. Germline assignment: CDR1 SNHLY and CDR2 FYNNEI. The V and J ends lost 0 bases and 6 bases respectively, with 12 bases between them. This CDR3 comprises 14 residues. CDR3 amino acids: CASSEAPSRLEQYF. The CDR3 region has the DNA TGTGCCAGCAGTGAAGCTCCTAGTCGGCTCGAGCAGTACTTC. Full variable domain (remainder filled in from reference TRBV2 and TRBJ2-7): EPEVTQTPSHQVTQMGQEVILRCVPISNHLYFYWYRQILGQKVEFLVSFYNNEISEKSEIFDDQFSVERPDGSNFTLKIRSTKLEDSAMYFCASSEAPSRLEQYFGPGTRLTVT.

This clonotype was picked up many times. This rearrangement joins TRBV7-2 to TRBJ2-1; TRBD2 agrees at 8 bases. V trimming: 1 base; J trimming: 4 bases; junction bases outside the gene matches: 12. The CDR3 consists of 18 residues. Germline V gene lookup returns CDR1 SGHTA and CDR2 FQGNSA. The chain's CDR3 is CASSLVSVSGSSYNEQFF. CDR3 coding DNA: TGTGCCAGCAGCTTAGTATCGGTGAGCGGGAGTAGTTACAATGAGCAGTTCTTC.

This clonotype came up many times. V gene TRBV7-2 combines with J gene TRBJ2-7; 8 positions match TRBD1. Germline V gives CDR1 SGHTA, CDR2 FQGNSA. With V trimmed by 5 bases and J by 6 bases, 6 bases remained unmatched. This CDR3 spans 13 amino acids. CDR3 DNA sequence: TGTGCCAGCAGCCTGGACAGGGCAAGCGAGCAGTACGTC. Its protein is CASSLDRASEQYV.

The V gene is TRBV5-4, the J gene TRBJ1-2; 8 bases line up with TRBD1. Looked up from germline, CDR1 is SGHNT and CDR2 is YYREEE (reference sequence). J lost 7 bases, V lost 5 bases, and 10 bases had no gene match. This CDR3 has 14 residues. CDR3 loop: CASRDDRGDFGYTF. CDR3 nucleotide sequence: TGTGCCAGCAGGGACGACAGGGGTGACTTTGGCTACACCTTC.

J is TRBJ2-1 and V is TRBV6-2 or TRBV6-3; possibly TRBD2 for D (6 bases). The CDR3 runs 16 residues. The germline CDR1 and CDR2 sequences are MNHEY and SVGEGT. The germline V and J ends were trimmed by 6 bases and 2 bases, with 17 bases remaining between them. The CDR3 spells CASRKGRRDAYNEQFF. The CDR3 DNA reads TGTGCCAGCAGAAAGGGTCGGCGGGACGCCTACAATGAGCAGTTCTTC.

This clonotype was picked up many times. V usage is TRBV7-2 and J usage is TRBJ2-2, with D perhaps matching TRBD2 (5 bases). Germline values: CDR1 SGHTA, CDR2 FQGNSA. Trimming cost V 1 base and J 7 bases, with 13 bases left between them. The CDR3 runs to 15 residues. The CDR3, as DNA: TGTGCCAGCAGCTTAGAACTAGTGTTAATCGGGGAGCTGTTTTTT. Its translation: CASSLELVLIGELFF.

The chain is built from TRBV5-4 and TRBJ1-2; D uncertain. Germline values: CDR1 SGHNT, CDR2 YYREEE (reference sequence). V lost 4 bases to trimming and J lost 8 bases, with 9 bases between them. The CDR3 extends over 11 amino acids. CDR3 loop: CASSASRGYTF. The CDR3 coding sequence is TGTGCCAGCAGCGCCTCTCGCGGCTACACCTTC.